This TCR beta chain was sequenced for a study of human T cells and chemical hapten exposure. Study overall: Once 0.01% DPC had been applied to the upper back by patch test, readings were taken at 6 days. Per-sample TCR yield variability stemmed mainly from small pooled library volume differences.

Regarding time point: patch test 3, about 24 weeks after DPC sensitization. The treatment denotes: therapeutic diphenylcyclopropenone sensitization with weekly scalp DPC. This CDR3 is built from 15 residues. Germline CDR1 SEHNR, CDR2 FQNEAQ (reference sequence). The V segment lost 1 base and the J segment 7 bases; nucleotides outside the gene matches: 3. TCRdb independently ran MiXCR on the RACE reads; one entry per CDR3 protein. The sample holds tens of thousands of distinct CDR3 sequences, 12% seen once. The sequences come from whole blood, collected in connection with sensitization to the hapten diphenylcyclopropenone (DPC). The V and J genes are TRBV7-9 and TRBJ1-6; the match to TRBD1 covers 8 bases. This clonotype was obtained from a man aged 30 to 39 with alopecia areata. Some clones in this sample may be carry-over from other donors' samples. The CDR3 DNA reads as TGTGCCAGCAGCTTAGGGACAGGGCCAAATTCACCCCTCCACTTT. Translation: CASSLGTGPNSPLHF.